The 2 T cell receptor beta chains given below trace back to one sample, sequenced in a study of blood T cell repertoires in COVID-19. Produced via immunoSEQ multiplex PCR; TCRdb's table is partial and in-frame only. The sample yields some 100,000 clones, approximately 92% seen once. Material: peripheral blood. Receptor source: a woman in her sixties or seventies with active COVID-19.

The chain couples TRBV12-3 or TRBV12-4 to TRBJ1-1; TRBD1 aligns across 7 bases. Trimming cost V 3 bases and J 9 bases; bases outside gene matches: 7. The CDR3 is 13 residues long. The CDR3 DNA reads TGTGCCAGCAGTTTGAAGCAGGGGGTCCAAGCTTTCTTT. It translates to CASSLKQGVQAFF.

The chain recombines TRBV7-2 with TRBJ2-7; tentative D call: TRBD1 (6 bases). The CDR3 sequence is 14 residues long. Germline lookup yields CDR1 SGHTA and CDR2 FQGNSA. V was pared by 3 bases and J by 0 bases, with 9 bases between. The CDR3 loop reads CASSFSGDSYEQYF. The DNA of the CDR3 is TGTGCCAGCAGCTTTTCAGGGGACTCCTACGAGCAGTACTTC. The complete variable domain, with remaining parts taken from reference TRBV7-2 and TRBJ2-7, reads GAGVSQSPSNKVTEKGKDVELRCDPISGHTALYWYRQSLGQGLEFLIYFQGNSAPDKSGLPSDRFSAERTGGSVSTLTIQRTQQEDSAVYLCASSFSGDSYEQYFGPGTRLTVT.